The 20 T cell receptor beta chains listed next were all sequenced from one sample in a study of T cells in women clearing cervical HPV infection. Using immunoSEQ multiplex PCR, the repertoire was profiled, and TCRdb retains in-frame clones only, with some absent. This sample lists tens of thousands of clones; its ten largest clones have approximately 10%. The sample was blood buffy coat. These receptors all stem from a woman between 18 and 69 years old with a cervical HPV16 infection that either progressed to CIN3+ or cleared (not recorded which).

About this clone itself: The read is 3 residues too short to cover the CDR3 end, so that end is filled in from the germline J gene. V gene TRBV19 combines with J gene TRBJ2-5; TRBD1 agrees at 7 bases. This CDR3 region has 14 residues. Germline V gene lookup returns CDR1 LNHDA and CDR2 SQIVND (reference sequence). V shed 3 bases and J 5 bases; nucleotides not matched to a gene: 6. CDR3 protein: CASSIRDSWETQYF. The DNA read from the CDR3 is TGTGCCAGTAGTATCCGGGACAGTTGGGAGACC.

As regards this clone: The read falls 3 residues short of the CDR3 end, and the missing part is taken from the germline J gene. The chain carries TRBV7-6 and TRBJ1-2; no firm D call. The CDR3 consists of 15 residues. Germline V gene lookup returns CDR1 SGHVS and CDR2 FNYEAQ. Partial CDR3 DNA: TGTGCCAGCAGCTTGGCGTCGATCCCCACAGATACC. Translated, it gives CASSLASIPTDT. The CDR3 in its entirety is CASSLASIPTDTYTF. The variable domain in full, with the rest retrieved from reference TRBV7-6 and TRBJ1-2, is GAGVSQSPRYKVTKRGQDVALRCDPISGHVSLYWYRQALGQGPEFLTYFNYEAQQDKSGLPNDRFSAERPEGSISTLTIQRTEQRDSAMYRCASSLASIPTDTYTFGSGTRLTVV.

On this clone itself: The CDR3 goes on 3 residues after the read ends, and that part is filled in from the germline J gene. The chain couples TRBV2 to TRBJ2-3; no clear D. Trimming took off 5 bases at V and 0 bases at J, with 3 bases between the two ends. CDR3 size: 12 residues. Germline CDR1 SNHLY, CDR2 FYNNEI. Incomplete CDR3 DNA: TGTGCCAGCAGTCTTAGCACAGATACG. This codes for CASSLSTDT. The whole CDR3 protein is CASSLSTDTQYF.

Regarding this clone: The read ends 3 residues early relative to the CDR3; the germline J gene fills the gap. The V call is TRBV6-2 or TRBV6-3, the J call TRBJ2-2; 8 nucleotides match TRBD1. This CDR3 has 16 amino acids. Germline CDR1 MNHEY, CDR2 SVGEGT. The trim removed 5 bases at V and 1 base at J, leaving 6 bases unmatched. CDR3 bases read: TGTGCCAGCAGTCCACTCAGGGGGCAGAACACCGGGGAG. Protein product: CASSPLRGQNTGE. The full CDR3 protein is CASSPLRGQNTGELFF.

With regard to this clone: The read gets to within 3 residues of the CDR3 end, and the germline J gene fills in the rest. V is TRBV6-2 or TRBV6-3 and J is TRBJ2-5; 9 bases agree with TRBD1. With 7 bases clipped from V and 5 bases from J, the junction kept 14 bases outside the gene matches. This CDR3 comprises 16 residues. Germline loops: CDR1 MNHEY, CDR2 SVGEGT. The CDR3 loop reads CASTTQLGQGGETQYF. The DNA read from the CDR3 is TGTGCCAGCACCACTCAGCTGGGACAGGGTGGCGAGACC.

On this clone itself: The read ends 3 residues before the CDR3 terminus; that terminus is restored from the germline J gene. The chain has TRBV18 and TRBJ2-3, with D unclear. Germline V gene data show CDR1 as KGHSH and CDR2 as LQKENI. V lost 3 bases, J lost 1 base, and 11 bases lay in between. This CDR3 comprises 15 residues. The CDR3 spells CASSPLRTGTDTQYF. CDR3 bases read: TGTGCCAGCTCACCGTTGCGCACTGGCACAGATACG.

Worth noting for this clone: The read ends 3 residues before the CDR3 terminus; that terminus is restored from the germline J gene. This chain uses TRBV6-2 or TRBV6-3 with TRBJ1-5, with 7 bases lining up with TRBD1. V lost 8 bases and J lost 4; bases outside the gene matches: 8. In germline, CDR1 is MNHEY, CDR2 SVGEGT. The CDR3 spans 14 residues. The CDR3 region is CASAFRGTNQPQHF. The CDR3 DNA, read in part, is TGTGCCAGCGCGTTCAGGGGGACAAATCAGCCC.

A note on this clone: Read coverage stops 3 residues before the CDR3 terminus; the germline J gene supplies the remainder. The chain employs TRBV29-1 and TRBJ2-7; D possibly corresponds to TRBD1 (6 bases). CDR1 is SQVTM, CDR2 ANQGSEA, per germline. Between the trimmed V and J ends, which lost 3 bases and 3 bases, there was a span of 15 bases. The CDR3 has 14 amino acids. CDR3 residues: CSVDSQDRGYEQYF. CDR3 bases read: TGCAGCGTTGACTCCCAGGACAGAGGCTACGAG.

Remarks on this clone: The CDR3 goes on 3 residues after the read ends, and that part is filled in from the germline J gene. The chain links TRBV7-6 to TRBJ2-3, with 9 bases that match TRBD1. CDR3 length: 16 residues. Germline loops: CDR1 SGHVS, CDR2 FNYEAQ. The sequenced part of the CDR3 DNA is TGTGCCAGCAGCTCCGGGACAGGGTATTCGGATCAGCCG. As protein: CASSSGTGYSDQP. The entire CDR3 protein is CASSSGTGYSDQPQYF.

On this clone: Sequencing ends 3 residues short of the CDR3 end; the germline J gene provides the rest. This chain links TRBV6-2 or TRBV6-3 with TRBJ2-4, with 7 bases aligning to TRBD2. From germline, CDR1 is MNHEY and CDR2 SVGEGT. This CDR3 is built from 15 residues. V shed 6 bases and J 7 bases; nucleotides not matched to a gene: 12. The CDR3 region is CASSPLTREGNIQYF. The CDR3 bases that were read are TGTGCCAGCAGCCCCCTAACCAGGGAGGGTAACATT.

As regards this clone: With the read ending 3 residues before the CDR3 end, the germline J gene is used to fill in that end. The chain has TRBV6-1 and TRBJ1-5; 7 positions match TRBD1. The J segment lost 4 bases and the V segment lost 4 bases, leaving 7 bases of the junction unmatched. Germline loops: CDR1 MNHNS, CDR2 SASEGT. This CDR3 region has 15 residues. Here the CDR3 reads CASSARDSWNQPQHF. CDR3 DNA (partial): TGTGCCAGCAGTGCCCGGGACAGCTGGAATCAGCCC.

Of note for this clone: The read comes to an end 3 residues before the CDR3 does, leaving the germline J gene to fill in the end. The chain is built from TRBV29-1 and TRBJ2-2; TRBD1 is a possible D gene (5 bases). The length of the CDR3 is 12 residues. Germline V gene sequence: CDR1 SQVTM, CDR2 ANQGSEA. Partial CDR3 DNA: TGCAGCGCCAGGGATAATAATGAAAAG. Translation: CSARDNNEK. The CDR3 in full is CSARDNNEKLFF.

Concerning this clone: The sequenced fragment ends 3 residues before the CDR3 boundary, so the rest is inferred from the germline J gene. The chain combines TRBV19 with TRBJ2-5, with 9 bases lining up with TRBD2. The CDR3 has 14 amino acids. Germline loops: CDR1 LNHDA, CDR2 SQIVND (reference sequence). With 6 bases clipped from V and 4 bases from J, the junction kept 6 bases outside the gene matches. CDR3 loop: CASSNSGGGETQYF. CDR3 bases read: TGTGCCAGTAGCAATAGCGGGGGAGGAGAGACC.

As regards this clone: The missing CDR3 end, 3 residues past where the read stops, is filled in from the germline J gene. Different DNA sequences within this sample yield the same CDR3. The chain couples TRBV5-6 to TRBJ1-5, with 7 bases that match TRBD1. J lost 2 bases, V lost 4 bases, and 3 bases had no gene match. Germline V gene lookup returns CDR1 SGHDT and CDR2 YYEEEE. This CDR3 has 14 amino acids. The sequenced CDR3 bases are TGTGCCAGCAGCGTAACAGGGGGCAATCAGCCC. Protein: CASSVTGGNQP. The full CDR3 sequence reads CASSVTGGNQPQHF.

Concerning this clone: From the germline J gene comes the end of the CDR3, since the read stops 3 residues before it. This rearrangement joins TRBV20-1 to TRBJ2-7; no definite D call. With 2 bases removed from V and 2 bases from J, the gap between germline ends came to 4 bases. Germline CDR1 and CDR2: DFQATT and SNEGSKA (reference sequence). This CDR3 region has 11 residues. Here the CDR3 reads CSARLAYEQYF. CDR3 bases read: TGCAGTGCTAGACTAGCCTACGAG.

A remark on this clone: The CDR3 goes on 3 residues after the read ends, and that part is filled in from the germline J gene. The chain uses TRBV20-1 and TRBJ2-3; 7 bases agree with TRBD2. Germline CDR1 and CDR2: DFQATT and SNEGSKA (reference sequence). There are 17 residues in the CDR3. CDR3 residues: CSASRASGGGSLKTQYF. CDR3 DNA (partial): TGCAGTGCTAGCCGGGCCTCAGGTGGCGGGAGCTTGAAGACG.

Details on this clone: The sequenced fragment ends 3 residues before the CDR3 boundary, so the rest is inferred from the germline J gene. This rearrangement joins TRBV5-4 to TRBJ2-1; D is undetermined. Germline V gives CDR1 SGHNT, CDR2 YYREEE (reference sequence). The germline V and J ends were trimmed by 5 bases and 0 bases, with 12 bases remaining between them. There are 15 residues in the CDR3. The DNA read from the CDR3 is TGTGCCAGCAGGTATATGTATAGCTCCTACAATGAG. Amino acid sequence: CASRYMYSSYNE. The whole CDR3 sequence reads CASRYMYSSYNEQFF.

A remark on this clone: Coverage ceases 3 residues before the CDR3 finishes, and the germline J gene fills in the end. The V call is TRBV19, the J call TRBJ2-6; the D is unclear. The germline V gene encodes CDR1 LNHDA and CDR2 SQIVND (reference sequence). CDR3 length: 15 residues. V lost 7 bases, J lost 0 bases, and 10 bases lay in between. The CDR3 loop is CASTQSGSGANVLTF. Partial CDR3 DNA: TGTGCCAGTACCCAGTCTGGCTCTGGGGCCAACGTC.

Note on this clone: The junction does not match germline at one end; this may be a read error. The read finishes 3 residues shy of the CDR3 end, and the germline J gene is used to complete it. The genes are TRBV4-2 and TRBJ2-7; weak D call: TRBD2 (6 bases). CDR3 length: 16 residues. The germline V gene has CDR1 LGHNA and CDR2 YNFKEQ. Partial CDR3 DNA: TGCGCCAGCAGCCAAGGGGCCACGGGGGAACTCTACGAG. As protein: CASSQGATGELYE. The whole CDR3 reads CASSQGATGELYEQYF.

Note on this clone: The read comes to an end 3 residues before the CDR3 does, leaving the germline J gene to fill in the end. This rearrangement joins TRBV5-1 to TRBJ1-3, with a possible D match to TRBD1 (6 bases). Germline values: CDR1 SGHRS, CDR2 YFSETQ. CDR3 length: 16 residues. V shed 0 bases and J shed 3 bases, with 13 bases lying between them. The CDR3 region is CASSLEGTKNGNTIYF. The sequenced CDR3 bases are TGCGCCAGCAGCTTGGAGGGGACAAAGAATGGAAACACC.